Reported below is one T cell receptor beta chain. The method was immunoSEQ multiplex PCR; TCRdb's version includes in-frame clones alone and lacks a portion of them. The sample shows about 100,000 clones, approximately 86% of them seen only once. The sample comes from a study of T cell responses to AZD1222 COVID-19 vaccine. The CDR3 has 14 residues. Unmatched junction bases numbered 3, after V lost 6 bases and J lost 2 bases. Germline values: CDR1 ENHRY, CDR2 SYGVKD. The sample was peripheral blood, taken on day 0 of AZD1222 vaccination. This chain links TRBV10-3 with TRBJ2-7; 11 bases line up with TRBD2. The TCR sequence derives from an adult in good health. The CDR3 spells CAISGTSGTYEQYF. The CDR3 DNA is TGTGCCATCAGCGGGACTAGCGGTACCTACGAGCAGTACTTC.